Included here is one T cell receptor (beta chain) sequence, with context. What it binds is not known. PCR or immunohistochemistry showed mismatch repair deficiency in every enrolled patient. TCRs were sequenced from a few patients responding to pembrolizumab. This entry belongs to a study of PD-1 blockade in mismatch repair-deficient tumors. Study overall: Enrolled about 2013-2016, patients had progressing, pretreated mismatch repair-deficient cancers of 12 to 13 types.

Only in-frame clones appear in the TCRdb table, and some are missing; sequencing was by immunoSEQ multiplex PCR. In the table there are over 100,000 clones, 60% to 85% of which are singletons. Study-level findings and limits: Tumor-resident clones, often undetectable pretreatment in blood, expanded then contracted after pembrolizumab.

This CDR3 spans 14 amino acids. Germline V lookup: CDR1 LGHNT, CDR2 FRNRAP. Losses at the gene ends were 7 bases for V and 5 bases for J; bases not matched to a gene: 6. V gene TRBV12-5 combines with J gene TRBJ2-3, with TRBD2 matching 10 bases. Sample: peripheral blood, taken 60 weeks after starting pembrolizumab. This receptor was taken from an adult with mismatch repair-deficient cancer. The CDR3 loop is CASVPSGREDTQYF. The CDR3 nucleotides are TGTGCTAGTGTTCCTAGCGGGAGAGAAGATACGCAGTATTTT. Supplemented by reference TRBV12-5 and TRBJ2-3, the full variable domain reads DARVTQTPRHKVTEMGQEVTMRCQPILGHNTVFWYRQTMMQGLELLAYFRNRAPLDDSGMPKDRFSAEMPDATLATLKIQPSEPRDSAVYFCASVPSGREDTQYFGPGTRLTVL.